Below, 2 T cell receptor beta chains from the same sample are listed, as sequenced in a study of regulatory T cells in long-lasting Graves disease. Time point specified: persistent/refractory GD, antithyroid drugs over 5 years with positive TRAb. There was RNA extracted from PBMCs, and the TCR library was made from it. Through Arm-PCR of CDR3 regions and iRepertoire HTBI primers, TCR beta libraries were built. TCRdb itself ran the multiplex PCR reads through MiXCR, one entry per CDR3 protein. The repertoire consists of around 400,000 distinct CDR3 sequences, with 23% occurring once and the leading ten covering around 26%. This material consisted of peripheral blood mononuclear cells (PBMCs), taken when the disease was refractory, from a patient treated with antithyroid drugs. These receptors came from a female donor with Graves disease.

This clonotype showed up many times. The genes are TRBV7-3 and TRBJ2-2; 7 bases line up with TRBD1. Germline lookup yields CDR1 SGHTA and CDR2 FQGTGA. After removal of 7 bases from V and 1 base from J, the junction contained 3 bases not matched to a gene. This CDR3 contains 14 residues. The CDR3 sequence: CASTRDRNTGELFF. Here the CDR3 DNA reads TGTGCCAGCACTCGGGACAGGAACACCGGGGAGCTGTTTTTT.

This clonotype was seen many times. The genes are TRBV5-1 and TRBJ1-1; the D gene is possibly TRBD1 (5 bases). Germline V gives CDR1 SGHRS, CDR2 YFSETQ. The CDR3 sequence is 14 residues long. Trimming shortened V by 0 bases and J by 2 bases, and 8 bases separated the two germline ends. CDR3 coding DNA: TGCGCCAGCAGCTTGGACAGGACAAACACTGAAGCTTTCTTT. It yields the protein CASSLDRTNTEAFF.